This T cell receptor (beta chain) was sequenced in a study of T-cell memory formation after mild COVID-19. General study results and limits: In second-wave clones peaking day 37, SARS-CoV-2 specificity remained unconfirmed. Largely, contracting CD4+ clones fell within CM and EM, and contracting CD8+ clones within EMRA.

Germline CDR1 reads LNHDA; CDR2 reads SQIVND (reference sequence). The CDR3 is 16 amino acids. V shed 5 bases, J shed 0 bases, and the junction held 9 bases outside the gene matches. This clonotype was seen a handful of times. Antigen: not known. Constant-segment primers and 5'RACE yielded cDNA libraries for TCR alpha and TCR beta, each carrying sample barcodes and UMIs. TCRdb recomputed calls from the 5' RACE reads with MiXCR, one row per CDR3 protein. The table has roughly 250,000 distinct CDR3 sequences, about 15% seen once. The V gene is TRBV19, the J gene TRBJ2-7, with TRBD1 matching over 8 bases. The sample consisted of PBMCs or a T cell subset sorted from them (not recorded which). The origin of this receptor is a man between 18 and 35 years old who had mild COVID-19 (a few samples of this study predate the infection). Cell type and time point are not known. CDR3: CASSPDDRGVSYEQYF. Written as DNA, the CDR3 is TGTGCCAGTAGTCCAGACGACAGGGGAGTCTCCTACGAGCAGTACTTC.